Following are 26 T cell receptor beta chains from one sample sequenced in a study of breast tumors, draining lymph nodes, adjacent tissues. Samples came from axillary lymph nodes draining the breast cancer. TCRdb recomputed calls from the multiplex PCR reads with MiXCR, one row per CDR3 protein. The sample contains about 220,000 distinct CDR3 sequences, 34% of which appear only once. The source material was axillary lymph node tissue. The receptors stem from a female donor with breast cancer. Some clones in this sample may be carry-over from other donors' samples.

This clonotype was found a few times. This rearrangement joins TRBV7-9 to TRBJ1-1, with a possible D match to TRBD1 (5 bases). The V end lost 5 bases, the J end lost 0 bases, and 10 bases lay between the germline ends. This CDR3 contains 14 residues. CDR1 and CDR2 (germline): SEHNR, FQNEAQ (reference sequence). CDR3 in amino acids: CASSLGRMNTEAFF. As DNA, the CDR3 is TGTGCCAGCAGCCTGGGACGGATGAACACTGAAGCTTTCTTT.

V is TRBV20-1 and J is TRBJ2-4, with no clear D. Germline CDR1 and CDR2: DFQATT and SNEGSKA (reference sequence). The CDR3 totals 12 residues. Trimming removed 6 bases from V and 5 bases from J, with 11 bases in between. CDR3 coding DNA: TGCAGTGCCCCGGCGTGGGAAAACATTCAGTACTTC. Translated, it gives CSAPAWENIQYF.

This clonotype came up a few times. V is TRBV10-3 and J is TRBJ2-3; D is uncertain. This CDR3 spans 12 amino acids. Deletions cut 0 bases from V and 3 bases from J, with 1 base between. Germline V gene sequence: CDR1 ENHRY, CDR2 SYGVKD. The CDR3 DNA reads TGTGCCATCAGTGAGTCGACAGATACGCAGTATTTT. Its protein is CAISESTDTQYF.

In this sample, this clonotype turned up a few times. The V call is TRBV20-1, the J call TRBJ1-1; D unclear. The germline V gene has CDR1 DFQATT and CDR2 SNEGSKA (reference sequence). With 0 bases removed from V and 3 bases from J, the gap between germline ends came to 8 bases. The CDR3 consists of 13 residues. The CDR3 region is CSARDQSDTEAFF. CDR3 bases: TGCAGTGCTAGAGATCAGTCGGACACTGAAGCTTTCTTT.

This clonotype was detected ten times or more. This chain joins TRBV20-1 and TRBJ1-5; D ambiguous. Deletions cut 6 bases from V and 3 bases from J, with 12 bases between. Germline CDR1 is DFQATT and CDR2 is SNEGSKA (reference sequence). The CDR3 contains 13 residues. The CDR3 DNA is TGCAGTGCAGTACCGGGTTACAATCAGCCCCAGCATTTT. Translating it yields CSAVPGYNQPQHF.

This clonotype was recorded many times. The chain uses TRBV12-3 or TRBV12-4 and TRBJ2-3; tentative D call: TRBD1 (5 bases). CDR3 length: 16 residues. V lost 5 bases and J lost 6, with 21 bases in between. The CDR3 region has the DNA TGTGCCAGCAGTCCCTGGCGCGCAGGGTATGTTGATACGCAGTATTTT. Its protein product is CASSPWRAGYVDTQYF.

The CDR3 DNA sequence: TGTGCCAGCAGGCCGAGCGGGAGTCCTAATGAGCAGTTCTTC. Its protein product is CASRPSGSPNEQFF. V and J are TRBV10-3 and TRBJ2-1, with TRBD2 matching over 8 bases. CDR1 ENHRY and CDR2 SYGVKD come from the germline V gene. The length of the CDR3 is 14 residues. Trimming cost V 10 bases and J 7 bases; bases outside gene matches: 12.

This clonotype turned up a few times. The chain has TRBV30 and TRBJ2-2; D is perhaps TRBD1 (6 bases). CDR3 length: 13 amino acids. Trimming shortened V by 3 bases and J by 2 bases, and 7 bases separated the two germline ends. CDR1 GTSNPN and CDR2 SVGIG come from the germline V gene (reference sequence). The CDR3 loop is CAWRGGNTGELFF. DNA for the CDR3: TGTGCCTGGAGAGGGGGAAACACCGGGGAGCTGTTTTTT.

This clonotype was observed a single time. The CDR3 end shows no conserved phenylalanine or tryptophan, and so a read error is likely. This chain uses TRBV14 with TRBJ1-2; 8 positions agree with TRBD1. J was trimmed by 8 bases and V by 6 bases; bases with no gene match: 8. The germline V gene encodes CDR1 SGHDN and CDR2 FVKESK. The CDR3 is 13 amino acids. CDR3: CASSDRTGQGYTS. Written as DNA, the CDR3 is TGTGCCAGCAGTGATAGGACAGGGCAGGGCTACACCTCC.

This clonotype is judged medium-sized. The V gene is TRBV7-2, the J gene TRBJ1-6; D is undetermined. Per germline, CDR1 SGHTA and CDR2 FQGNSA. CDR3 length equals 17 residues. Trimming cost V 0 bases and J 9 bases, with 18 bases left between them. The CDR3 sequence: CASSLALWGGIGSPLHF. In nucleotides, the CDR3 is TGTGCCAGCAGCTTAGCGCTTTGGGGAGGAATAGGTTCACCCCTCCACTTT.

This clonotype was counted ten times or more. The J gene is TRBJ2-3, the V gene TRBV11-2, with a weak D call TRBD2 (5 bases). Deletions cut 1 base from V and 5 bases from J, with 13 bases between. Germline values: CDR1 SGHAT, CDR2 FQNNGV. The CDR3 length is 15 residues. The CDR3 bases are TGTGCCAGCAGCTTAGGGGTTAGCGTTGGAGATACGCAGTATTTT. It specifies CASSLGVSVGDTQYF.

As concerns this clonotype: Being one base from a much bigger clone, this may be a read error. The genes are TRBV5-6 and TRBJ1-4; possibly TRBD1 for D (5 bases). The CDR3 runs 14 residues. Germline values: CDR1 SGHDT, CDR2 YYEEEE. Trimming took off 4 bases at V and 1 base at J, with 8 bases between the two ends. This CDR3 is CASSKGQTNEKLFF. CDR3 DNA: TGTGCCAGCAGCAAGGGGCAAACTAATGAAAAACTGTTTTTT.

This clonotype has ten or more counts. The V gene is TRBV20-1, the J gene TRBJ1-6; D is unclear. V was shortened by 6 bases and J by 8 bases, with 17 bases between the two germline ends. This CDR3 contains 14 residues. Per the germline V gene, CDR1 is DFQATT and CDR2 is SNEGSKA (reference sequence). Here the CDR3 reads CSAPAGKRDSPLHF. The CDR3 bases are TGCAGTGCACCGGCGGGGAAACGAGATTCACCCCTCCACTTT.

About this clonotype itself: The germline gene is not matched at one end of the junction; a read error may be the cause. The chain couples TRBV7-6 to TRBJ2-6, with D possibly being TRBD1 (5 bases). The CDR3 has 17 residues. The germline V gene has CDR1 SGHVS and CDR2 FNYEAQ. The CDR3 DNA reads TGTGCCAGCAGCTTATACCCTCTGACCTCTGGGGCAAACGCCCTGACTTTC. It yields the protein CASSLYPLTSGANALTF.

In its sample, this clonotype was seen many times. This chain joins TRBV4-2 and TRBJ1-6; 8 nucleotides agree with TRBD1. CDR1 and CDR2 (germline): LGHNA, YNFKEQ. CDR3 size: 17 residues. V lost 0 bases, J lost 7 bases, and 8 bases stayed unmatched. CDR3 bases: TGTGCCAGCAGCCAAGATCTAGGGGGGACAGGCAATTCACCCCTCCACTTT. Protein: CASSQDLGGTGNSPLHF.

This clonotype was observed at least ten times. The rearrangement links TRBV12-3 or TRBV12-4 to TRBJ2-3; 9 bases match TRBD2. CDR3 length equals 16 residues. V was clipped by 5 bases and J by 0 bases; unmatched bases: 6. This CDR3 is CASSLSTSGSTDTQYF. The CDR3 DNA reads TGTGCCAGCAGTCTCTCAACTAGCGGGAGCACAGATACGCAGTATTTT.

This clonotype was found many times. The rearrangement links TRBV29-1 to TRBJ2-5; D is ambiguous. This CDR3 has 12 amino acids. Looked up from germline, CDR1 is SQVTM and CDR2 is ANQGSEA. The V and J ends lost 6 bases and 4 bases respectively, with 12 bases between them. The CDR3 loop reads CSVKSLRETQYF. In DNA form, the CDR3 reads TGCAGCGTGAAGAGTTTGAGAGAGACCCAGTACTTC.

In its sample, this clonotype was seen many times. The germline gene is not matched at one end of the junction; a read error may be the cause. This chain links TRBV2 with TRBJ1-2, with 7 bases that match TRBD1. The CDR3 consists of 15 residues. The germline V gene has CDR1 SNHLY and CDR2 FYNNEI. CDR3 amino acids: CASREGTGAGDGYTF. The CDR3 nucleotides read TGTGCCAGCAGGGAAGGTACAGGGGCGGGTGATGGCTACACCTTC.

V gene TRBV7-9 combines with J gene TRBJ1-2, with no clear D. The V and J ends lost 5 bases and 1 base respectively, with 11 bases between them. The CDR3 spans 14 residues. Looked up from germline, CDR1 is SEHNR and CDR2 is FQNEAQ (reference sequence). This CDR3 reads CASSPREGNYGYTF. The CDR3 bases are TGTGCCAGCAGCCCCCGGGAGGGTAACTATGGCTACACCTTC.

This clonotype was counted many times. The CDR3 loop is CSVDAGSITEQFF. CDR3 sequence (DNA): TGCAGCGTTGATGCAGGGTCCATTACTGAGCAGTTCTTC. This chain uses TRBV29-1 with TRBJ2-1, with D maybe TRBD1 (5 bases). The CDR3 loop spans 13 amino acids. Germline-derived CDR1 and CDR2 are SQVTM and ANQGSEA. Trimming stripped 3 bases from V and 9 bases from J, with 15 bases between.

The J gene is TRBJ2-3, the V gene TRBV11-3; D is ambiguous. Germline CDR1 SGHNT, CDR2 YENEEA. The germline V and J ends were trimmed by 10 bases and 0 bases, with 11 bases remaining between them. The CDR3 is made up of 13 amino acids. Here the CDR3 DNA reads TGTGCCATTAGCCGTCCTAGCACAGATACGCAGTATTTT. Amino acids: CAISRPSTDTQYF.

This clonotype was seen repeatedly, ten times or more. This sequence joins TRBV6-4 and TRBJ1-2; D gene ambiguous. This CDR3 region has 14 residues. V was shortened by 0 bases and J by 8 bases, with 13 bases between the two germline ends. Germline values: CDR1 MRHNA, CDR2 SNTAGT. This CDR3 reads CASSDSSSPGGYTF. The DNA for the CDR3 is TGTGCCAGCAGTGACTCCTCGTCTCCGGGGGGCTACACCTTC.

The chain links TRBV6-2 or TRBV6-3 to TRBJ2-5; no clear D. Per germline, CDR1 MNHEY and CDR2 SVGEGT. Deletions cut 4 bases from V and 2 bases from J, with 8 bases between. The CDR3 is 13 residues long. CDR3 loop: CASSWVYQETQYF. The CDR3 DNA is TGTGCCAGCAGTTGGGTCTATCAAGAGACCCAGTACTTC.

This clonotype appeared a few times. A much more abundant neighbour one base away suggests this may be a read error. CDR3 region: CASSPRDQATQYF. The CDR3, as DNA: TGTGCCAGCAGCCCTAGGGATCAAGCGACCCAGTACTTC. V gene TRBV11-3 combines with J gene TRBJ2-5; no clear D gene. This CDR3 comprises 13 residues. Germline V gene data show CDR1 as SGHNT and CDR2 as YENEEA.

This clonotype came up many times. This chain links TRBV4-3 with TRBJ1-5; D uncertain. Trimming cost V 0 bases and J 4 bases, with 4 bases left between them. This CDR3 contains 13 residues. Germline CDR1 LGHNA, CDR2 YSLEER. The CDR3 DNA sequence: TGCGCCAGCAGCCAAGATAATAATCAGCCCCAGCATTTT. This translates into CASSQDNNQPQHF.

The V and J genes are TRBV19 and TRBJ2-2; 8 bases fit TRBD2. The V gene's germline CDR1 is LNHDA and CDR2 SQIVND (reference sequence). J gave up 5 bases and V 6 bases, and 11 bases lay outside the gene matches. CDR3 length: 16 amino acids. The CDR3 here is CASRTAGRGGTGELFF. In nucleotides, the CDR3 is TGTGCCAGTAGGACGGCGGGACGGGGGGGGACCGGGGAGCTGTTTTTT.